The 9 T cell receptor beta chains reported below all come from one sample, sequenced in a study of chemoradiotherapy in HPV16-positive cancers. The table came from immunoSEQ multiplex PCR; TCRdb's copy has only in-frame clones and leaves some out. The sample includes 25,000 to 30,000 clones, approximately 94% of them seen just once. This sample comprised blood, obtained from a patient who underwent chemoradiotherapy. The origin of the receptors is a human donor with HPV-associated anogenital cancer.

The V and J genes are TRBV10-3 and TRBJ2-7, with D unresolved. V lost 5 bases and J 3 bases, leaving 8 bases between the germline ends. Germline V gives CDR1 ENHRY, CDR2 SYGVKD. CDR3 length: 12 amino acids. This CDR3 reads CAISTASYEQYF. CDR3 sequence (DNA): TGTGCCATCAGTACTGCCAGCTACGAGCAGTACTTC.

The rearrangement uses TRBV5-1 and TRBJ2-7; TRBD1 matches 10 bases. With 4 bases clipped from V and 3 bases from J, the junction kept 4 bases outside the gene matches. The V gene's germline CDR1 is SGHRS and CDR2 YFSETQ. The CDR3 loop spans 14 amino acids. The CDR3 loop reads CASSGQGGLYEQYF. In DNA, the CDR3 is TGCGCCAGCAGCGGACAGGGGGGTCTCTACGAGCAGTACTTC.

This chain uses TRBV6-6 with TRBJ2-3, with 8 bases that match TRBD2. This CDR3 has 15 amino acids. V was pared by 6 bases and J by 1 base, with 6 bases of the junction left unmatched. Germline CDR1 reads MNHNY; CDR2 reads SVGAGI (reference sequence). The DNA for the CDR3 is TGTGCCAGCAGGGCCGGGGGGGCCGGCACAGATACGCAGTATTTT. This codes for CASRAGGAGTDTQYF.

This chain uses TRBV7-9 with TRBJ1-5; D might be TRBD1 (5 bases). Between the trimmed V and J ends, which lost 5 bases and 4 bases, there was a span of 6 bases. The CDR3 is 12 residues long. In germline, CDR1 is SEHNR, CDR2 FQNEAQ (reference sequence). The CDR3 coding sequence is TGTGCCAGCAGCGGGGGGAATCAGCCCCAGCATTTT. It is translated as CASSGGNQPQHF.

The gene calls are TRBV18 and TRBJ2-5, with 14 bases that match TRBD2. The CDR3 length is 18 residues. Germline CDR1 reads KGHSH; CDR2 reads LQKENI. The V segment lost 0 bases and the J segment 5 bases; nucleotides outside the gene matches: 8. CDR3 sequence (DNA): TGTGCCAGCTCACCACCCCTTCGACTAGCGGGAGGGCGGGAGACCCAGTACTTC. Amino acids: CASSPPLRLAGGRETQYF. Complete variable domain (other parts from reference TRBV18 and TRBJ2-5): NAGVMQNPRHLVRRRGQEARLRCSPMKGHSHVYWYRQLPEEGLKFMVYLQKENIIDESGMPKERFSAEFPKEGPSILRIQQVVRGDSAAYFCASSPPLRLAGGRETQYFGPGTRLLVL.

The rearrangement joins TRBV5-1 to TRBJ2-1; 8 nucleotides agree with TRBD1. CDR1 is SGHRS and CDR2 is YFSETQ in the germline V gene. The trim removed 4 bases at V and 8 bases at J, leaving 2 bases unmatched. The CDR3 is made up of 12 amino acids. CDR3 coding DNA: TGCGCCAGCAGCGAGACAGGGGATGAGCAGTTCTTC. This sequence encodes CASSETGDEQFF.

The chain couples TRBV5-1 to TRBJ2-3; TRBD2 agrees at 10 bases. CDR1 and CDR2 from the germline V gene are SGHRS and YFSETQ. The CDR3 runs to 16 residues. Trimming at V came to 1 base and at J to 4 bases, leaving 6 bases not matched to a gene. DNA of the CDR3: TGCGCCAGCAGCTTGAGTCTAGCGGGAGACGCAGATACGCAGTATTTT. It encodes CASSLSLAGDADTQYF.

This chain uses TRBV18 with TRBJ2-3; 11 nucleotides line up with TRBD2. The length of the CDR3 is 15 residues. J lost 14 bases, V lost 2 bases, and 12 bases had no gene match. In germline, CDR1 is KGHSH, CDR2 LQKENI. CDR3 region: CASSPTSGSPIWWYF. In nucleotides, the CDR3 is TGTGCCAGCTCACCAACTAGCGGGAGCCCCATCTGGTGGTATTTT.

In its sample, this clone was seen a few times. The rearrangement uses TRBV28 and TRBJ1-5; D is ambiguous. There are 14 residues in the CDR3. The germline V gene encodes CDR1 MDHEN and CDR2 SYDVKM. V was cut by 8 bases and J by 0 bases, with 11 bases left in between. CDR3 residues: CASHPEVSNQPQHF. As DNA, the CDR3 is TGTGCCAGCCATCCTGAGGTTAGCAATCAGCCCCAGCATTTT. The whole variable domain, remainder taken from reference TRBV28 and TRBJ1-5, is DVKVTQSSRYLVKRTGEKVFLECVQDMDHENMFWYRQDPGLGLRLIYFSYDVKMKEKGDIPEGYSVSREKKERFSLILESASTNQTSMYLCASHPEVSNQPQHFGDGTRLSIL.